A selection of T cell receptor beta chains follows, all from one sample in a study of shared clonotypes between healthy human individuals. Clones were read by immunoSEQ multiplex PCR, and TCRdb kept only the in-frame ones, dropping some. The sample lists around 2.5 million clones, 80% to 95% occurring once. The sample was naive CD4+ T cells from PBMCs. These receptors came from a man between 18 and 29 years old in good health. Some clones in this sample may be carry-over from other donors' samples. The CDR3 runs from the conserved cysteine through the conserved F or W. The order of the fields is clone size, D gene, J gene, V gene, CDR3 protein, CDR3 DNA. A D gene is named only where the DNA matches it firmly. Not all rows give a size; the values are once, few, many and, for expanded clones, a class.

size: -
D: -
J: TRBJ1-2
V: TRBV30
CDR3: CAWSVSAGNGYTF
DNA: TGTGCCTGGAGTGTATCGGCCGGGAATGGCTACACCTTC

size: -
D: TRBD1
J: TRBJ1-5
V: TRBV5-6
CDR3: CASSWGQLSNQPQHF
DNA: TGTGCCAGCAGCTGGGGACAGCTAAGCAATCAGCCCCAGCATTTT

size: once
D: TRBD1
J: TRBJ2-7
V: TRBV28
CDR3: CATGQGSYEQYF
DNA: TGTGCCACCGGACAGGGCTCCTACGAGCAGTACTTC

size: -
D: -
J: TRBJ2-3
V: TRBV7-3
CDR3: CASSVTGTDTQYF
DNA: TGTGCCAGCAGCGTAACAGGCACAGATACGCAGTATTTT

size: -
D: -
J: TRBJ2-3
V: TRBV10-1
CDR3: CASSAFSGSSGTDTQYF
DNA: TGCGCCAGCAGTGCCTTTTCCGGGTCTAGCGGCACAGATACGCAGTATTTT

size: -
D: -
J: TRBJ1-3
V: TRBV9
CDR3: CASSVPGAGNTIYF
DNA: TGTGCCAGCAGCGTACCCGGGGCTGGAAACACCATATATTTT

size: -
D: -
J: TRBJ2-4
V: TRBV21-1
CDR3: CASSKVSDRQGTKNIQYF
DNA: TGTGCCAGCAGCAAAGTTTCCGACAGGCAGGGGACCAAAAACATTCAGTACTTC

size: -
D: TRBD2
J: TRBJ2-3
V: TRBV27
CDR3: CASSLNRASGSSTDTQYF
DNA: TGTGCCAGCAGTTTAAATAGGGCTAGCGGGAGTAGCACAGATACGCAGTATTTT

size: -
D: -
J: TRBJ2-7
V: TRBV9
CDR3: CASSKYARLTGQGEQYF
DNA: TGTGCCAGCAGCAAATACGCGAGGTTGACTGGCCAAGGGGAGCAGTACTTC

size: -
D: -
J: TRBJ1-3
V: TRBV28
CDR3: CASSLKVGSSGNTIYF
DNA: TGTGCCAGCAGTTTAAAAGTCGGGAGCTCTGGAAACACCATATATTTT

size: -
D: -
J: TRBJ2-1
V: TRBV27
CDR3: CASSRTVPHEQFF
DNA: TGTGCCAGCAGTAGGACAGTTCCCCATGAGCAGTTCTTC

size: -
D: TRBD1
J: TRBJ2-6
V: TRBV27
CDR3: CASSPLTGFTSGANVLTF
DNA: TGTGCCAGCAGCCCTCTGACAGGGTTCACCTCTGGGGCCAACGTCCTGACTTTC

size: -
D: TRBD2
J: TRBJ2-3
V: TRBV18
CDR3: CASSPSRLAGTDTQYF
DNA: TGTGCCAGCTCACCATCCCGACTAGCGGGCACAGATACGCAGTATTTT

size: once
D: -
J: TRBJ2-3
V: TRBV6-5
CDR3: CASKLSNIADTQYF
DNA: TGTGCCAGCAAGTTATCAAATATCGCAGATACGCAGTATTTT

size: -
D: -
J: TRBJ2-7
V: TRBV6-1
CDR3: CASSEIGQSYEQYF
DNA: TGTGCCAGCAGTGAAATTGGACAGTCCTACGAGCAGTACTTC

size: -
D: TRBD1
J: TRBJ1-1
V: TRBV10-2
CDR3: CASSRQGMDTEAFF
DNA: TGCGCCAGCAGTCGACAGGGGATGGACACTGAAGCTTTCTTT

size: -
D: -
J: TRBJ1-2
V: TRBV9
CDR3: CASSVMDSINYGYTF
DNA: TGTGCCAGCAGCGTGATGGACAGTATTAACTATGGCTACACCTTC

size: once
D: TRBD2
J: TRBJ2-5
V: TRBV28
CDR3: CASSLGLAGVWGETQYF
DNA: TGTGCCAGCAGTTTAGGGCTAGCGGGAGTCTGGGGAGAGACCCAGTACTTC

size: -
D: -
J: TRBJ2-2
V: TRBV5-1
CDR3: CASRSARTSNTGELFF
DNA: TGCGCCAGCAGGTCGGCCAGAACCTCGAACACCGGGGAGCTGTTTTTT

size: -
D: TRBD2
J: TRBJ2-5
V: TRBV5-8
CDR3: CASSGGGPGETQYF
DNA: TGTGCCAGCAGTGGGGGAGGGCCAGGAGAGACCCAGTACTTC

size: -
D: -
J: TRBJ1-1
V: TRBV9
CDR3: CASSVTGNEAEAFF
DNA: TGTGCCAGCAGCGTTACAGGGAATGAAGCTGAAGCTTTCTTT

size: -
D: -
J: TRBJ2-2
V: TRBV5-1
CDR3: CASSFIGLGDTGELFF
DNA: TGCGCCAGCAGCTTTATCGGTCTAGGCGACACCGGGGAGCTGTTTTTT

size: -
D: -
J: TRBJ1-2
V: TRBV18
CDR3: CASSRDGFYGYTF
DNA: TGTGCCAGCTCCCGGGACGGATTCTATGGCTACACCTTC

size: -
D: -
J: TRBJ2-3
V: TRBV7-6
CDR3: CASSLAGSVPTDTQYF
DNA: TGTGCCAGCAGCTTAGCGGGGTCGGTTCCCACAGATACGCAGTATTTT

size: -
D: -
J: TRBJ1-2
V: TRBV19
CDR3: CASSIAGSPNYGYTF
DNA: TGTGCCAGTAGTATAGCCGGGTCTCCTAACTATGGCTACACCTTC

size: -
D: -
J: TRBJ2-1
V: TRBV29-1
CDR3: CSVDGALNYNEQFF
DNA: TGCAGCGTTGATGGGGCCCTGAACTACAATGAGCAGTTCTTC

size: -
D: TRBD1
J: TRBJ1-6
V: TRBV28
CDR3: CASNYLGTGQGVNSPLHF
DNA: TGTGCCAGCAATTACCTGGGGACAGGCCAGGGAGTAAATTCACCCCTCCACTTT

size: -
D: -
J: TRBJ1-1
V: TRBV5-4
CDR3: CASSFNELTEAFF
DNA: TGTGCCAGCAGCTTTAACGAGCTCACTGAAGCTTTCTTT

size: -
D: TRBD1
J: TRBJ2-2
V: TRBV7-3
CDR3: CASSPPGQGLTGELFF
DNA: TGTGCCAGCAGCCCGCCGGGACAGGGACTCACCGGGGAGCTGTTTTTT

size: -
D: -
J: TRBJ2-3
V: TRBV18
CDR3: CASSGSRGQYF
DNA: TGTGCCAGCTCGGGTAGCCGTGGGCAGTATTTT

size: -
D: TRBD1
J: TRBJ2-7
V: TRBV4-1
CDR3: CASSLRDSGYEQYF
DNA: TGCGCCAGCAGCCTACGGGACAGTGGCTACGAGCAGTACTTC

size: -
D: -
J: TRBJ1-4
V: TRBV18
CDR3: CASSPYLPQGNEKLFF
DNA: TGTGCCAGCTCGCCCTATCTCCCACAGGGAAATGAAAAACTGTTTTTT

size: -
D: -
J: TRBJ2-2
V: TRBV29-1
CDR3: CSVRRYTGELFF
DNA: TGCAGCGTTCGCAGGTACACCGGGGAGCTGTTTTTT

size: once
D: -
J: TRBJ1-3
V: TRBV4-1
CDR3: CASSQGLGASGNTIYF
DNA: TGCGCCAGCAGCCAGGGCCTTGGCGCGTCTGGAAACACCATATATTTT

size: -
D: TRBD1
J: TRBJ2-2
V: TRBV10-3
CDR3: CAIRQGTGELFF
DNA: TGTGCCATCAGACAGGGGACCGGGGAGCTGTTTTTT

size: -
D: -
J: TRBJ2-1
V: TRBV4-2
CDR3: CASSRAEGNEQFF
DNA: TGTGCCAGCAGCCGGGCGGAGGGTAATGAGCAGTTCTTC

size: -
D: -
J: TRBJ2-3
V: TRBV5-4
CDR3: CASSLTSTDTQYF
DNA: TGTGCCAGCAGCCTAACTAGCACAGATACGCAGTATTTT

size: -
D: -
J: TRBJ2-6
V: TRBV27
CDR3: CASSSPFLSGANVLTF
DNA: TGTGCCAGCAGCTCCCCTTTCCTCTCTGGGGCCAACGTCCTGACTTTC

size: -
D: -
J: TRBJ1-1
V: TRBV28
CDR3: CASLRTRSTEAFF
DNA: TGTGCCAGCCTCCGGACCCGTTCCACTGAAGCTTTCTTT

size: -
D: -
J: TRBJ1-4
V: TRBV19
CDR3: CASSGVGAGDEKLFF
DNA: TGTGCCAGTAGTGGTGTGGGGGCCGGAGATGAAAAACTGTTTTTT

size: -
D: TRBD1
J: TRBJ2-3
V: TRBV29-1
CDR3: CSVEGWTGNTDTQYF
DNA: TGCAGCGTTGAAGGATGGACAGGGAACACAGATACGCAGTATTTT

size: -
D: TRBD1
J: TRBJ2-7
V: TRBV4-1
CDR3: CASSQRTGEGYEQYF
DNA: TGCGCCAGCAGCCAGAGGACAGGGGAAGGGTACGAGCAGTACTTC

size: -
D: TRBD2
J: TRBJ2-1
V: TRBV2
CDR3: CASSVGLAGVSEQFF
DNA: TGTGCCAGCAGTGTTGGACTAGCGGGAGTTAGTGAGCAGTTCTTC

size: -
D: TRBD1
J: TRBJ2-1
V: TRBV5-1
CDR3: CASSLAGTGVQEQFF
DNA: TGCGCCAGCAGCTTGGCCGGGACAGGGGTTCAGGAGCAGTTCTTC

size: -
D: TRBD1
J: TRBJ2-1
V: TRBV12-5
CDR3: CASGKGQGFYNEQFF
DNA: TGTGCTAGTGGTAAAGGACAGGGGTTCTACAATGAGCAGTTCTTC

size: -
D: TRBD1
J: TRBJ2-7
V: TRBV5-1
CDR3: CASSSQGASTSYEQYF
DNA: TGCGCCAGCAGCTCCCAGGGGGCGTCGACTTCCTACGAGCAGTACTTC

size: -
D: TRBD2
J: TRBJ2-3
V: TRBV14
CDR3: CASSLAGARDTQYF
DNA: TGTGCCAGCAGTCTAGCGGGAGCGCGGGATACGCAGTATTTT

size: once
D: -
J: TRBJ2-1
V: TRBV6-1
CDR3: CASSERERGEQFF
DNA: TGTGCCAGCAGTGAAAGGGAACGGGGTGAGCAGTTCTTC

size: -
D: TRBD1
J: TRBJ1-4
V: TRBV4-3
CDR3: CASSQDRGRNEKLFF
DNA: TGCGCCAGCAGCCAGGACAGGGGTCGTAATGAAAAACTGTTTTTT

size: -
D: -
J: TRBJ1-1
V: TRBV5-4
CDR3: CASRVGSGAKNTEAFF
DNA: TGTGCCAGCAGAGTTGGGTCCGGGGCCAAGAACACTGAAGCTTTCTTT

size: -
D: -
J: TRBJ2-7
V: TRBV7-8
CDR3: CASMAYTSYEQYF
DNA: TGTGCCAGCATGGCCTACACCTCCTACGAGCAGTACTTC

size: once
D: -
J: TRBJ2-5
V: TRBV18
CDR3: CASSPTIAQETQYF
DNA: TGTGCCAGCTCACCAACTATCGCACAAGAGACCCAGTACTTC

size: -
D: -
J: TRBJ1-1
V: TRBV11-2
CDR3: CASSLEGWGEAFF
DNA: TGTGCCAGCAGCTTAGAAGGTTGGGGTGAAGCTTTCTTT

size: -
D: TRBD1
J: TRBJ1-2
V: TRBV5-5
CDR3: CASSQGQLNYGYTF
DNA: TGTGCCAGCAGTCAGGGACAGTTAAACTATGGCTACACCTTC

size: -
D: -
J: TRBJ2-7
V: TRBV2
CDR3: CASQPGRLTYEQYF
DNA: TGTGCCAGCCAGCCGGGACGGTTGACCTACGAGCAGTACTTC

size: -
D: -
J: TRBJ2-7
V: TRBV4-2
CDR3: CASSQVSLLAVEQYF
DNA: TGTGCCAGCAGCCAAGTATCACTACTAGCTGTCGAGCAGTACTTC

size: -
D: -
J: TRBJ1-1
V: TRBV5-1
CDR3: CASSRSGTDDTEAFF
DNA: TGCGCCAGCAGCCGATCCGGGACGGACGACACTGAAGCTTTCTTT

size: -
D: -
J: TRBJ2-1
V: TRBV11-1
CDR3: CASRKRGPAGNGNEQFF
DNA: TGTGCCAGCAGGAAGAGGGGCCCAGCAGGGAATGGCAATGAGCAGTTCTTC

size: -
D: TRBD2
J: TRBJ2-7
V: TRBV15
CDR3: CATSRQTPGGGSGEQYF
DNA: TGTGCCACCAGCAGACAAACCCCCGGAGGCGGGAGCGGCGAGCAGTACTTC